This TCR beta chain emerged from a study of blood T cell repertoires in COVID-19. Study at large: PBMCs, B-cell-depleted T cells, or T cells were the source of the cDNA or gDNA that made up the material.

CDR3 length: 14 amino acids. Germline V CDR1 and CDR2: MNHNY, SVGAGI (reference sequence). Trimming cost V 4 bases and J 0 bases, with 7 bases left between them. The data were produced by immunoSEQ multiplex PCR, yet TCRdb's version contains in-frame clones alone and is incomplete. The sample yields roughly 140,000 clones, around 79% seen once. Sequenced material: peripheral blood. V is TRBV6-6 and J is TRBJ1-3; tentatively, D is TRBD1 (5 bases). The source of this sequence is a man between 50 and 59 years old with active or convalescent COVID-19. CDR3 bases: TGTGCCAGCAGTTCTCAGGGCTCTGGAAACACCATATATTTT. Protein sequence: CASSSQGSGNTIYF.